The 4 T cell receptor beta chains below all came from one sample that was sequenced in a study of blood T cell repertoires in COVID-19. Measured with immunoSEQ multiplex PCR; TCRdb has only the in-frame clones, and not every one. The sample records under 100,000 clones, around 85% being singletons. The sample consisted of peripheral blood. Receptors originate from a man aged 30 to 45 with acute or convalescent COVID-19.

This clone occurred once. V and J are TRBV5-1 and TRBJ1-2; D is undetermined. Germline CDR1 is SGHRS and CDR2 is YFSETQ. CDR3 size: 14 residues. The ends were cut back, 7 bases at V and 1 base at J, with 14 bases in the middle. DNA of the CDR3: TGCGCCAGCCGACAAGCAGGAGGTAACTATGGCTACACCTTC. It codes for CASRQAGGNYGYTF.

This clone was seen a single time. This chain connects TRBV6-5 to TRBJ1-2, with D possibly being TRBD1 (5 bases). Germline lookup yields CDR1 MNHEY and CDR2 SVGAGI. V lost 6 bases to trimming and J lost 5 bases, with 16 bases between them. This CDR3 has 14 residues. This chain's CDR3 is CASRPYGQGYGYTF. DNA for the CDR3: TGTGCCAGCAGGCCTTACGGACAAGGATATGGCTACACCTTC.

The rearrangement links TRBV6-5 to TRBJ1-2, with D possibly being TRBD1 (6 bases). V was clipped by 5 bases and J by 0 bases, with 10 bases between them. The germline V gene encodes CDR1 MNHEY and CDR2 SVGAGI. The CDR3 has 14 amino acids. This chain's CDR3 is CASSRQAPNYGYTF. CDR3 nucleotides: TGTGCCAGCAGTCGACAGGCACCTAACTATGGCTACACCTTC.

This chain connects TRBV30 to TRBJ2-7, with a tentative D call TRBD2 (5 bases). The CDR3 is 13 residues long. Germline V lookup: CDR1 GTSNPN, CDR2 SVGIG (reference sequence). The V gene lost 2 bases and the J gene lost 4 bases, with 12 bases spanning the gap. The CDR3 region is CAWSLARSYEQYF. Here the CDR3 DNA reads TGTGCCTGGAGTTTAGCGAGGTCTTACGAGCAGTACTTC.